The entry below gives a single T cell receptor (beta chain) sequence along with its context. Each gene name is a mouse one. The read halts 1 residue ahead of the CDR3 end, with the missing end drawn from the germline J gene. Time point in this sample: mouse harvest day 14 after allogeneic transplant. The graft held 10^6 splenic CD5+ T cells and 10^7 T-cell-depleted bone marrow cells. The length of the CDR3 is 16 residues. Germline CDR1 is SNHLY and CDR2 is FYNGKV (reference sequence). V was clipped by 5 bases and J by 0 bases; unmatched bases: 4. These data belong to a study of tissue T cells after allogeneic stem cell transplantation. Clones were read by immunoSEQ multiplex PCR, and TCRdb kept only the in-frame ones, dropping some. This table holds 700 or so clones, roughly 52% found once.

The chain has TRBV3 and TRBJ2-3; TRBD1 matches at 11 bases. The clonotype was recovered from a female BALB/c mouse given C57BL/6 T cells with graft-versus-host disease after an allogeneic hematopoietic cell transplant. Sequencing was carried out using liver tissue. CDR3 protein: CASSPRTGGSAETLYF. The sequenced part of the CDR3 DNA is TGTGCCAGCAGCCCCCGGACAGGGGGCAGTGCAGAAACGCTGTAT.